The text below deals with one T cell receptor beta chain. This entry comes from a study of blood T cell repertoires in COVID-19. As for the study in general: There were acute and convalescent COVID-19 samples, and they came from the United States, Italy and Spain.

CDR3 length equals 15 residues. Germline V gene data show CDR1 as SGHVS and CDR2 as FQNEAQ. Trimming took 5 bases from V and 5 from J, leaving 15 bases between them. The authors' processing: The authors estimated nucleated cell counts from reference gene primer amplification. The table came from immunoSEQ multiplex PCR; TCRdb's copy has only in-frame clones and leaves some out. The V and J calls and clone size were taken over from that table, and D and trimming were inferred from the DNA. The sample has about 140,000 clones, more than 80% seen once; the top ten hold 5.5% to 8%. This chain connects TRBV7-8 to TRBJ1-4; D is unclear. The TCR was taken from a human donor in a cohort sampled during active COVID-19. Sequencing input: peripheral blood. CDR3 nucleotides: TGTGCCAGCAGCATGCAATTGGGCCGGAATGAAAAACTGTTTTTT. Protein sequence: CASSMQLGRNEKLFF.